The clone carrying this T cell receptor (beta chain) was recorded a few times. Unmatched junction bases numbered 10, after V lost 9 bases and J lost 5 bases. Per germline, CDR1 LNHDA and CDR2 SQIVND (reference sequence). The CDR3 has 14 amino acids. The data originate from a study of beta chain features in type 1 diabetes. The authors reverse transcribed all of the isolated RNA, so sequencing captured expressed TCRB transcripts. Repertoires were generated with immunoSEQ multiplex PCR, while TCRdb's copy carries only in-frame clones and drops some. The sample consists of roughly 380,000 clones, roughly a fifth of them appearing once.

The sequenced sample was naive CD4+ T cells from blood. The clonotype was recovered from a woman aged 18-29 years in good health. The gene calls are TRBV19 and TRBJ2-1, with 7 bases fitting TRBD1. The chain's CDR3 is CASEHAGTDNEQFF. CDR3 coding DNA: TGTGCCAGCGAACACGCCGGGACAGACAATGAGCAGTTCTTC.